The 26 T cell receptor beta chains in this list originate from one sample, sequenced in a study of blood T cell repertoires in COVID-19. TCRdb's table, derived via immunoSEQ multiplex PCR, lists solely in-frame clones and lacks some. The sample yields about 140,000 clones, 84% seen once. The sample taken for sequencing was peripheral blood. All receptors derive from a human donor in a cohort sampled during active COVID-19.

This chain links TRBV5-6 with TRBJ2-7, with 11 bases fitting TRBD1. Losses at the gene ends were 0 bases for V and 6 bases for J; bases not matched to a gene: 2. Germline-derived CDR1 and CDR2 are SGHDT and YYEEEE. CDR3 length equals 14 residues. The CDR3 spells CASSLAGTGGEQYF. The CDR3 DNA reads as TGTGCCAGCAGCTTGGCCGGGACAGGGGGCGAGCAGTACTTC. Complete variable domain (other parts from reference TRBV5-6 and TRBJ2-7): DAGVTQSPTHLIKTRGQQVTLRCSPKSGHDTVSWYQQALGQGPQFIFQYYEEEERQRGNFPDRFSGHQFPNYSSELNVNALLLGDSALYLCASSLAGTGGEQYFGPGTRLTVT.

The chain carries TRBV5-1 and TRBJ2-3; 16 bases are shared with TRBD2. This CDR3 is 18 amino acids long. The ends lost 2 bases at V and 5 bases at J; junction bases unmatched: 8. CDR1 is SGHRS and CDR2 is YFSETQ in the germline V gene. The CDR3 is CASSFPGTSGGAGDTQYF. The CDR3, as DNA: TGCGCCAGCAGCTTTCCCGGGACTAGCGGGGGGGCCGGAGATACGCAGTATTTT.

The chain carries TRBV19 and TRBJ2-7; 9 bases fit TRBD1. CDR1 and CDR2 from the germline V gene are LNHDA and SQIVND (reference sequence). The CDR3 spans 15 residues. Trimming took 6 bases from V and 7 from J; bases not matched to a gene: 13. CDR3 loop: CASRAGTGTPGEQYF. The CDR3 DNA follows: TGTGCCAGTAGGGCCGGGACAGGGACACCGGGTGAGCAGTACTTC.

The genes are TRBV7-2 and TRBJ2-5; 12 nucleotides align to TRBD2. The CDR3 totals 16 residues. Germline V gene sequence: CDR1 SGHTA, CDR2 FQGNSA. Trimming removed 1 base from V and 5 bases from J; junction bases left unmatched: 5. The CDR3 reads CASSLVGLAGSETQYF. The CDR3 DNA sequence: TGTGCCAGCAGCTTAGTGGGACTAGCGGGTTCCGAGACCCAGTACTTC.

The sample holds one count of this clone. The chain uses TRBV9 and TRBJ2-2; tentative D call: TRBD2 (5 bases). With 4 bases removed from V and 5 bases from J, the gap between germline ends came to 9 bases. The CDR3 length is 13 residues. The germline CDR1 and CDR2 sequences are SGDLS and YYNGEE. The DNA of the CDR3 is TGTGCCAGCAGCCGGACTGTAACCGGGGAGCTGTTTTTT. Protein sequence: CASSRTVTGELFF.

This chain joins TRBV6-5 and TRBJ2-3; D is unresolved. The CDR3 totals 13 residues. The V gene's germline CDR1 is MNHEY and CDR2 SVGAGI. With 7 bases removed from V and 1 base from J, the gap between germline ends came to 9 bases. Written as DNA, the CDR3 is TGTGCCAGCATGCCCCCGGGCACAGATACGCAGTATTTT. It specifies CASMPPGTDTQYF.

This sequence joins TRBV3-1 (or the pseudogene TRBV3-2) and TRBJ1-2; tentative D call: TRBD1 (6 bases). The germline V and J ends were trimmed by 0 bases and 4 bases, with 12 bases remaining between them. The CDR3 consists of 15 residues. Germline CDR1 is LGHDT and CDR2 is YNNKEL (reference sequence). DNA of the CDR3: TGTGCCAGCAGCCAAGACTGGGGGCAGACCTATGGCTACACCTTC. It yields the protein CASSQDWGQTYGYTF.

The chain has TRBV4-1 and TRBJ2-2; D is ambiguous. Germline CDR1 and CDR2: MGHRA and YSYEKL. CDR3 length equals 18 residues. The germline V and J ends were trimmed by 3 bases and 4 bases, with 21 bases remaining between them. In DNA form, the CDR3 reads TGCGCCAGCAGCCAGGAGCCGGGTAGTAGTTCCGGCACCGGGGAGCTGTTTTTT. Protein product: CASSQEPGSSSGTGELFF.

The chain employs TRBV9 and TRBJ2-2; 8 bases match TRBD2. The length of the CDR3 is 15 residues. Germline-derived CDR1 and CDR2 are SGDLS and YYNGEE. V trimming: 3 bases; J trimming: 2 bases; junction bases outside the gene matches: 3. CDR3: CASSAGGLNTGELFF. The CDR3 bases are TGTGCCAGCAGCGCGGGGGGGTTAAACACCGGGGAGCTGTTTTTT.

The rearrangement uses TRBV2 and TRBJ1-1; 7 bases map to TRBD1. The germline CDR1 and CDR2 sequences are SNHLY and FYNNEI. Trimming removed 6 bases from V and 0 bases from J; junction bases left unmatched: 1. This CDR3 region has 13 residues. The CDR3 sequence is CASRQGMNTEAFF. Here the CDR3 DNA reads TGTGCCAGCAGACAGGGGATGAACACTGAAGCTTTCTTT.

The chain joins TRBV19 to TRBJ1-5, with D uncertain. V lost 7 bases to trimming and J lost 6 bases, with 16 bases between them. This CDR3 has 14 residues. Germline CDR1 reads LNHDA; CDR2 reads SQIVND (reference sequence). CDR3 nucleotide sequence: TGTGCCAGTAACCAAGCCGGGTACGGTCAGCCCCAGCATTTT. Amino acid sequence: CASNQAGYGQPQHF.

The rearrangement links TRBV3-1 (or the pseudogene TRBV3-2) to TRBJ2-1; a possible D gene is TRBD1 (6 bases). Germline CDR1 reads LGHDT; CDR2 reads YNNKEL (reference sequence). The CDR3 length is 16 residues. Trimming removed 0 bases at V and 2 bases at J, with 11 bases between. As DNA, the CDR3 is TGTGCCAGCAGCCAAGATTTAGGGGGACCCTACAATGAGCAGTTCTTC. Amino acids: CASSQDLGGPYNEQFF.

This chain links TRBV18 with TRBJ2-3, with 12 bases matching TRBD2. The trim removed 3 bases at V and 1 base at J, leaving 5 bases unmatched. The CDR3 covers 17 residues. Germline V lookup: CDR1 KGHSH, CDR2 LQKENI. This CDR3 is CASSPPSGGARTDTQYF. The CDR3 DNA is TGTGCCAGCTCACCCCCTAGCGGGGGGGCCCGCACAGATACGCAGTATTTT.

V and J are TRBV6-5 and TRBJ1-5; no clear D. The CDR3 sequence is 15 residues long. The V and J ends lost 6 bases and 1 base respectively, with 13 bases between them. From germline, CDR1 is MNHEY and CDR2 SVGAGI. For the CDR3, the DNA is TGTGCCAGCAGAGGCGGCCAGTTAAGCAATCAGCCCCAGCATTTT. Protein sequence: CASRGGQLSNQPQHF.

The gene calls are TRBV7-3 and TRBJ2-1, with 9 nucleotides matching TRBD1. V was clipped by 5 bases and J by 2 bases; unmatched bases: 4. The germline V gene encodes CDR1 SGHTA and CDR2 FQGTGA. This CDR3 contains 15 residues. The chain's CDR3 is CASSPRQGAYNEQFF. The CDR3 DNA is TGTGCCAGCAGCCCGCGACAGGGGGCCTACAATGAGCAGTTCTTC.

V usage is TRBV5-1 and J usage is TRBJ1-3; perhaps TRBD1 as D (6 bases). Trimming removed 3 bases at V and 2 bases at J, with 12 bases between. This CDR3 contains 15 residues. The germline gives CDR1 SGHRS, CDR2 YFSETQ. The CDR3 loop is CASSSVQGPGNTIYF. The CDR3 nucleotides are TGCGCCAGCAGCTCGGTACAGGGACCTGGAAACACCATATATTTT.

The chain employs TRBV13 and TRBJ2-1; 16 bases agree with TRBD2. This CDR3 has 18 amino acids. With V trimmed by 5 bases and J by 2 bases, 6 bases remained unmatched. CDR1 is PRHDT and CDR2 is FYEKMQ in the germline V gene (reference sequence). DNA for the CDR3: TGTGCCAGCAGCCCGGGGACTAGCGGGGGGGTCGCCTACAATGAGCAGTTCTTC. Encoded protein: CASSPGTSGGVAYNEQFF.

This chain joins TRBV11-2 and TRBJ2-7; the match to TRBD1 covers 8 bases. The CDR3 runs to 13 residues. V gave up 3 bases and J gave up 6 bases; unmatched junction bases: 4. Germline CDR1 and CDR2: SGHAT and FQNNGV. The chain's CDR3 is CASSLDRVSEQYF. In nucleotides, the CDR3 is TGTGCCAGCAGCTTGGACAGGGTAAGCGAGCAGTACTTC.

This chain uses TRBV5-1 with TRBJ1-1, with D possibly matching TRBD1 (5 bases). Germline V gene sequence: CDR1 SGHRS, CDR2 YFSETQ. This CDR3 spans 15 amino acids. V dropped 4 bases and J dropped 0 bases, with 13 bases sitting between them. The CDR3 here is CASSITDRLNTEAFF. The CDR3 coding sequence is TGCGCCAGCAGCATAACTGACAGATTGAACACTGAAGCTTTCTTT.

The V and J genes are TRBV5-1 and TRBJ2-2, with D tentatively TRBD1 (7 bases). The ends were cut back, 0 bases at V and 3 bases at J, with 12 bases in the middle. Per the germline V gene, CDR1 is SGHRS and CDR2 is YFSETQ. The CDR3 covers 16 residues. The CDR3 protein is CASSLEQGTYTGELFF. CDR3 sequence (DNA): TGCGCCAGCAGCTTGGAACAGGGGACTTACACCGGGGAGCTGTTTTTT.

The CDR3 sequence is CASSAVGQINSPLHF. The DNA for the CDR3 is TGTGCCAGCAGCGCAGTGGGACAGATTAATTCACCCCTCCACTTT. The chain combines TRBV7-9 with TRBJ1-6; 7 bases are shared with TRBD1. The CDR3 covers 15 residues. Trimming at V came to 5 bases and at J to 6 bases, leaving 7 bases not matched to a gene. Germline values: CDR1 SEHNR, CDR2 FQNEAQ (reference sequence).

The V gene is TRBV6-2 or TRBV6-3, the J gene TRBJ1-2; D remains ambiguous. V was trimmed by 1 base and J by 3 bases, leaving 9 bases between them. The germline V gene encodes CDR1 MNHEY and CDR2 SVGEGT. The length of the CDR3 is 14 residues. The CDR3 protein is CASSYFGQDYGYTF. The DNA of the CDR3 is TGTGCCAGCAGTTACTTTGGTCAGGACTATGGCTACACCTTC.

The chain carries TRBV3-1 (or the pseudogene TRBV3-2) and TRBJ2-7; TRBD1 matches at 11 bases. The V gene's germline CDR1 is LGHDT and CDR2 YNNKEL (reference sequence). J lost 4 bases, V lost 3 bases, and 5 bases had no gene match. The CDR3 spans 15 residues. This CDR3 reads CASSHRTGGNYEQYF. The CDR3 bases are TGTGCCAGCAGCCACCGGACAGGGGGCAATTACGAGCAGTACTTC.

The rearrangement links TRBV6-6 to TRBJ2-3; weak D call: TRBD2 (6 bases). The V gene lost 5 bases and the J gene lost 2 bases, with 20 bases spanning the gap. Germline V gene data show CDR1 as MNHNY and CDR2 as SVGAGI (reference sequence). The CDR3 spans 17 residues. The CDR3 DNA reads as TGTGCCAGCAGTCTCTATGCGGGTACGGGGGTCACAGATACGCAGTATTTT. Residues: CASSLYAGTGVTDTQYF.

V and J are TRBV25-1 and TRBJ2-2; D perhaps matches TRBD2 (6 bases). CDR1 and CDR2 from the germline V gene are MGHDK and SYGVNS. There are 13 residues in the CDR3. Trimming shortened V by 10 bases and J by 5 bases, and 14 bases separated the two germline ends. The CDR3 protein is CATKGGVTGELFF. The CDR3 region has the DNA TGTGCCACCAAAGGAGGGGTAACCGGGGAGCTGTTTTTT. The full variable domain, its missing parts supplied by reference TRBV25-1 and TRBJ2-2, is EADIYQTPRYLVIGTGKKITLECSQTMGHDKMYWYQQDPGMELHLIHYSYGVNSTEKGDLSSESTVSRIRTEHFPLTLESARPSHTSQYLCATKGGVTGELFFGEGSRLTVL.

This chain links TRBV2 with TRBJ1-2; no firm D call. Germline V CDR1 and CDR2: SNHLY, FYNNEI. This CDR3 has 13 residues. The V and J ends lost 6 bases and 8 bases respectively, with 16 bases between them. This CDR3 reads CASSQTALQGYTF. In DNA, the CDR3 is TGTGCCAGCAGCCAGACTGCCCTGCAGGGCTACACCTTC. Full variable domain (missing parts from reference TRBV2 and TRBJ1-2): EPEVTQTPSHQVTQMGQEVILRCVPISNHLYFYWYRQILGQKVEFLVSFYNNEISEKSEIFDDQFSVERPDGSNFTLKIRSTKLEDSAMYFCASSQTALQGYTFGSGTRLTVV.